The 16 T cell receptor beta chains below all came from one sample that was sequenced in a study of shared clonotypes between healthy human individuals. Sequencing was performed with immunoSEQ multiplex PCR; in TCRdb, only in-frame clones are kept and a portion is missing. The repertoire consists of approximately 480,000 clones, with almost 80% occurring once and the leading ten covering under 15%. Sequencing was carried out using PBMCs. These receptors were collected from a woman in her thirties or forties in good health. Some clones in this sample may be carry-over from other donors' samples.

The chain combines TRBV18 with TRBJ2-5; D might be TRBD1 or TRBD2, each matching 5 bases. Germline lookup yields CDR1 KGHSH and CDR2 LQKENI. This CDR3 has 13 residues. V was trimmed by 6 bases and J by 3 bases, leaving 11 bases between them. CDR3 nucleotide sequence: TGTGCCAGCTCTGAGGGGATCAAAGAGACCCAGTACTTC. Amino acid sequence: CASSEGIKETQYF.

The CDR3 reads CASSLRRVFYGYTF. Here the CDR3 DNA reads TGTGCCAGCAGCTTGCGCCGGGTTTTCTATGGCTACACCTTC. The chain has TRBV5-6 and TRBJ1-2; D gene uncertain. Germline-derived CDR1 and CDR2 are SGHDT and YYEEEE. The CDR3 contains 14 residues. The germline V and J ends were trimmed by 1 base and 4 bases, with 11 bases remaining between them.

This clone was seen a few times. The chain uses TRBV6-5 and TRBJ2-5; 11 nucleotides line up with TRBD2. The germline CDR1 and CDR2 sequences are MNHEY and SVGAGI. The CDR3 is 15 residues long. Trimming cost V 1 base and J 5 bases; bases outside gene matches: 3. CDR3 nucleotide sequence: TGTGCCAGCAGTTACTTGCTAGCGGGAGGCGAGACCCAGTACTTC. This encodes CASSYLLAGGETQYF.

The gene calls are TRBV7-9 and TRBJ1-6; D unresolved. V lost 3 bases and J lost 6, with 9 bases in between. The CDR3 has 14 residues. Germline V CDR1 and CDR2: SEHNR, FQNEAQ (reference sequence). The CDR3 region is CASSFGQLNSPLHF. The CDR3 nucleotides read TGTGCCAGCAGCTTTGGGCAGCTTAATTCACCCCTCCACTTT.

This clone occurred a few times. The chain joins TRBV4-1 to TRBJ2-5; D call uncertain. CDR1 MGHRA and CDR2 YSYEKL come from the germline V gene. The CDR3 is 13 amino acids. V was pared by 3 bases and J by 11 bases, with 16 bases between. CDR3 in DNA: TGCGCCAGCAGCCAGCTAGACCCAATAGAGCAGTACTTC. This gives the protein CASSQLDPIEQYF.

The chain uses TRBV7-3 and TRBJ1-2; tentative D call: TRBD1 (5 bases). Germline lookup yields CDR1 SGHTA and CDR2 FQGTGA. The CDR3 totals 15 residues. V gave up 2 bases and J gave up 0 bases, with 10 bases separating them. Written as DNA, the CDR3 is TGTGCCAGCAGCTTAGGAGGGACCGCTAACTATGGCTACACCTTC. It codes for CASSLGGTANYGYTF. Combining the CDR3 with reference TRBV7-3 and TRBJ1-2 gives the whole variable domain GAGVSQTPSNKVTEKGKYVELRCDPISGHTALYWYRQSLGQGPEFLIYFQGTGAADDSGLPNDRFFAVRPEGSVSTLKIQRTERGDSAVYLCASSLGGTANYGYTFGSGTRLTVV.

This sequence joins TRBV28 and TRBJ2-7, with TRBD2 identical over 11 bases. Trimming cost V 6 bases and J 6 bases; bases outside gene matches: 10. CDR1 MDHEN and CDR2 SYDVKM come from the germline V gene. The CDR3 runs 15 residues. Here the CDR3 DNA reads TGTGCCAGCAGAACACTAGCGGGAGAGTTTCTCGAGCAGTACTTC. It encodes CASRTLAGEFLEQYF.

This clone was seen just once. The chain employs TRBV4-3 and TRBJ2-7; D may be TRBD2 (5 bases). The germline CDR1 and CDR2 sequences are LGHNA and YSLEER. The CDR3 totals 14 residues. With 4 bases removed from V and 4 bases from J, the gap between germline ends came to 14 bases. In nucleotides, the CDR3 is TGCGCCAGCAGCCGGGAACTAGTCCCGTACGAGCAGTACTTC. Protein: CASSRELVPYEQYF.

The chain's CDR3 is CASSGVAGGDNEQFF. CDR3 nucleotides: TGTGCCAGCAGTGGGGTTGCGGGAGGAGACAATGAGCAGTTCTTC. The V and J genes are TRBV6-4 and TRBJ2-1; 8 nucleotides match TRBD2. This CDR3 comprises 15 residues. Germline CDR1 is MRHNA and CDR2 is SNTAGT. V dropped 4 bases and J dropped 5; count of bases not matched to a gene: 7.

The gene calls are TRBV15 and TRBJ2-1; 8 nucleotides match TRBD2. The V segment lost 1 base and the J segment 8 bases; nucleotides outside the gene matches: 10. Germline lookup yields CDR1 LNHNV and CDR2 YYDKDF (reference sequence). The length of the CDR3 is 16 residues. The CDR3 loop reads CATSRAREGPSYEQFF. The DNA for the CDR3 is TGTGCCACCAGCAGAGCCCGGGAGGGCCCATCGTATGAGCAGTTCTTC.

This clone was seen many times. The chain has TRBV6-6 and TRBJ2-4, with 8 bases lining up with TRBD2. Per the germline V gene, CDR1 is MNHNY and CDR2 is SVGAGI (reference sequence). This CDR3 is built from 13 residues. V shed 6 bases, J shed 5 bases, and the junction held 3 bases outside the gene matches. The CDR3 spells CASSRGGENIQYF. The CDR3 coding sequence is TGTGCCAGCAGCCGGGGGGGGGAAAACATTCAGTACTTC.

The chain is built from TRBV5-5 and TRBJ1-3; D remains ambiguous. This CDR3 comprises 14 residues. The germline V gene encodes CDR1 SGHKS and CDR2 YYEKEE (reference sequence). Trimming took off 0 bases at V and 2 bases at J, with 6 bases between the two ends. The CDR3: CASSLGTPGNTIYF. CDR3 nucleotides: TGTGCCAGCAGCTTGGGGACCCCTGGAAACACCATATATTTT.

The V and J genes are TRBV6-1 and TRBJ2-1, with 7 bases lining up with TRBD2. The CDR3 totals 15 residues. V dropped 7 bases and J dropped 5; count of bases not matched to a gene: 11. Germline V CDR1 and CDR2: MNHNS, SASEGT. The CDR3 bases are TGTGCCAGCACCAGAAGGTCTAGCGGAAACAATGAGCAGTTCTTC. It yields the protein CASTRRSSGNNEQFF.

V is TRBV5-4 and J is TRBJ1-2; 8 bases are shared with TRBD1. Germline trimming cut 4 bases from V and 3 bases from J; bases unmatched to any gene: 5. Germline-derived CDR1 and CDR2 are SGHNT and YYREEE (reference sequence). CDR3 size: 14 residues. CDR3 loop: CASSRDRGDYGYTF. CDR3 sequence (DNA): TGTGCCAGCAGCCGTGACAGGGGTGACTATGGCTACACCTTC.

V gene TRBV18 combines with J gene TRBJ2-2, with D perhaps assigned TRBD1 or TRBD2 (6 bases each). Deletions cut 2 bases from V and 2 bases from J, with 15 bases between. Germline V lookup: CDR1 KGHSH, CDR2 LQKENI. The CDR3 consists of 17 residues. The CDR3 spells CASSPFSGAHNTGELFF. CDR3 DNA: TGTGCCAGCTCACCATTTTCGGGGGCTCATAACACCGGGGAGCTGTTTTTT.

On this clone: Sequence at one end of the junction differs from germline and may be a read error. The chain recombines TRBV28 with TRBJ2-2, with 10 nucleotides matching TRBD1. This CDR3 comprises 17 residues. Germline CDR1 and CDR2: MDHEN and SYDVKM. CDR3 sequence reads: CASRPHQGQGNPGELFF. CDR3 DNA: TGTGCCAGCAGACCCCATCAGGGACAGGGGAACCCCGGGGAGCTGTTTTTT.